A single sample gave rise to the 28 T cell receptor beta chains below, sequenced in a study of blood T cell repertoires in COVID-19. Assay: immunoSEQ multiplex PCR; the TCRdb copy retains only in-frame clones and omits some. The table has some 190,000 clones, over 70% seen once. Sequencing was performed on peripheral blood. These receptors were obtained from a man in his sixties with acute or convalescent COVID-19.

This chain joins TRBV2 and TRBJ1-3; D not resolved. From germline, CDR1 is SNHLY and CDR2 FYNNEI. V lost 1 base, J lost 0 bases, and 4 bases lay in between. This CDR3 spans 14 amino acids. The CDR3 coding sequence is TGTGCCAGCAGTGAAGACAGCTCTGGAAACACCATATATTTT. As protein: CASSEDSSGNTIYF.

The chain recombines TRBV4-2 with TRBJ1-1; D remains ambiguous. Trimming stripped 0 bases from V and 5 bases from J, with 7 bases between. The CDR3 has 13 residues. Germline assignment: CDR1 LGHNA and CDR2 YNFKEQ. CDR3 in amino acids: CASSQDRGTEAFF. CDR3 bases: TGTGCCAGCAGCCAAGATCGGGGAACTGAAGCTTTCTTT.

V is TRBV25-1 and J is TRBJ2-2; D remains unclear. From germline, CDR1 is MGHDK and CDR2 SYGVNS. V lost 4 bases and J lost 3, with 9 bases in between. CDR3 length: 14 residues. The CDR3 DNA reads TGTGCCAGCAGTGGGCAGGTCTACACCGGGGAGCTGTTTTTT. Translation gives CASSGQVYTGELFF.

The rearrangement links TRBV6-1 to TRBJ1-2, with 10 bases lining up with TRBD1. The CDR3 consists of 14 residues. Germline V gene lookup returns CDR1 MNHNS and CDR2 SASEGT. V lost 1 base and J lost 7; bases outside the gene matches: 3. The CDR3 protein is CASSEGGQGIGYTF. In nucleotides, the CDR3 is TGTGCCAGCAGTGAAGGGGGACAGGGGATTGGCTACACCTTC.

The rearrangement joins TRBV14 to TRBJ1-1; D is possibly TRBD1 (5 bases). CDR1 SGHDN and CDR2 FVKESK come from the germline V gene. CDR3 length: 15 residues. V was cut by 0 bases and J by 8 bases, with 16 bases left in between. CDR3 loop: CASSQDSQGREEAFF. CDR3 DNA sequence: TGTGCCAGCAGCCAAGATAGCCAGGGTAGGGAAGAAGCTTTCTTT.

The V and J genes are TRBV9 and TRBJ2-7; D might be TRBD1 (5 bases). CDR1 is SGDLS and CDR2 is YYNGEE in the germline V gene. This CDR3 is 16 amino acids long. Trimming cost V 0 bases and J 0 bases, with 13 bases left between them. CDR3 residues: CASSVAPQASSYEQYF. Written as DNA, the CDR3 is TGTGCCAGCAGCGTAGCTCCACAGGCGAGCTCCTACGAGCAGTACTTC.

The CDR3 DNA reads TGCAGTGCTGAGAAGGAGACCCAGTACTTC. Translating it yields CSAEKETQYF. The chain has TRBV20-1 and TRBJ2-5; D unclear. CDR1 and CDR2 from the germline V gene are DFQATT and SNEGSKA (reference sequence). The V gene lost 5 bases and the J gene lost 5 bases, with 6 bases spanning the gap. This CDR3 region has 10 residues.

This chain uses TRBV7-9 with TRBJ1-3; no clear D gene. CDR1 and CDR2 from the germline V gene are SEHNR and FQNEAQ (reference sequence). V gave up 0 bases and J gave up 4 bases, with 16 bases separating them. This CDR3 contains 17 residues. The CDR3 DNA is TGTGCCAGCAGCTTAGCGGGTCCGGGGTTTGACGGAAACACCATATATTTT. It codes for CASSLAGPGFDGNTIYF.

The J gene is TRBJ1-2, the V gene TRBV25-1; 8 nucleotides align to TRBD1. Germline V gene sequence: CDR1 MGHDK, CDR2 SYGVNS. Trimming cost V 2 bases and J 2 bases; bases outside gene matches: 10. The CDR3 consists of 17 residues. CDR3 nucleotide sequence: TGTGCCAGCAGTGAAACTAGGCAGGGGGCTTCCAACTATGGCTACACCTTC. Protein: CASSETRQGASNYGYTF.

The chain is built from TRBV12-3 or TRBV12-4 and TRBJ1-3, with unresolved D. This CDR3 region has 13 residues. V lost 1 base and J lost 4, with 5 bases in between. CDR3 nucleotides: TGTGCCAGCAGTTTAGTACACGGAAACACCATATATTTT. Its protein product is CASSLVHGNTIYF.

The rearrangement uses TRBV25-1 and TRBJ1-1; D not certain. Trimming removed 4 bases at V and 5 bases at J, with 20 bases between. Germline V gene data show CDR1 as MGHDK and CDR2 as SYGVNS. The CDR3 covers 16 residues. CDR3 amino acids: CASSGVWSGGKTEAFF. The CDR3 DNA reads TGTGCCAGCAGTGGCGTATGGAGCGGTGGAAAGACTGAAGCTTTCTTT. The entire variable domain, with the rest obtained from reference TRBV25-1 and TRBJ1-1, is as follows: EADIYQTPRYLVIGTGKKITLECSQTMGHDKMYWYQQDPGMELHLIHYSYGVNSTEKGDLSSESTVSRIRTEHFPLTLESARPSHTSQYLCASSGVWSGGKTEAFFGQGTRLTVV.

The J gene is TRBJ1-2, the V gene TRBV15, with D tentatively TRBD1 (6 bases). Germline CDR1 is LNHNV and CDR2 is YYDKDF (reference sequence). V was trimmed by 0 bases and J by 3 bases, leaving 11 bases between them. The CDR3 has 15 residues. The CDR3 protein is CATSRDWSGDYGYTF. The CDR3 DNA follows: TGTGCCACCAGCAGAGATTGGTCAGGGGACTATGGCTACACCTTC.

V and J are TRBV6-5 and TRBJ1-2; the D gene is possibly TRBD1 (6 bases). Germline loops: CDR1 MNHEY, CDR2 SVGAGI. The V end lost 6 bases, the J end lost 6 bases, and 14 bases lay between the germline ends. CDR3 length: 13 amino acids. The DNA of the CDR3 is TGTGCCAGCAGACGCGACTCAGGGGATGGCTACACCTTC. Translating it yields CASRRDSGDGYTF.

This chain links TRBV2 with TRBJ2-7, with 11 bases that match TRBD2. The CDR3 contains 15 residues. V was clipped by 2 bases and J by 6 bases; unmatched bases: 6. CDR1 is SNHLY and CDR2 is FYNNEI in the germline V gene. The DNA of the CDR3 is TGTGCCAGCAGTGAATGGACTAGCGGGTATAGCGAGCAGTACTTC. Translating it yields CASSEWTSGYSEQYF.

The rearrangement links TRBV20-1 to TRBJ2-3; D is unresolved. With 3 bases removed from V and 0 bases from J, the gap between germline ends came to 10 bases. From germline, CDR1 is DFQATT and CDR2 SNEGSKA (reference sequence). The CDR3 extends over 14 amino acids. The CDR3 DNA sequence: TGCAGTGCTAGTAGGTGGGCTAGCACAGATACGCAGTATTTT. Amino acids: CSASRWASTDTQYF.

This chain uses TRBV30 with TRBJ1-4; 9 bases fit TRBD1. The CDR3 has 13 residues. Looked up from germline, CDR1 is GTSNPN and CDR2 is SVGIG (reference sequence). V trimming: 5 bases; J trimming: 2 bases; junction bases outside the gene matches: 0. CDR3 in amino acids: CAWDRGTNEKLFF. DNA of the CDR3: TGTGCCTGGGACAGGGGGACTAATGAAAAACTGTTTTTT.

For this clone: A much larger clonotype is one base distant, so this may be a read error. Other DNA sequences in this specimen translate into the identical CDR3. The chain recombines TRBV6-6 with TRBJ2-7; D remains unclear. The CDR3 sequence is 12 residues long. V was pared by 4 bases and J by 0 bases, with 4 bases between. CDR1 MNHNY and CDR2 SVGAGI come from the germline V gene (reference sequence). The CDR3 DNA reads TGTGCCAGCAGTTCGAGCTCCTACGAGCAGTACTTC. It translates to CASSSSSYEQYF.

V gene TRBV19 combines with J gene TRBJ1-5; 10 bases match TRBD1. Germline assignment: CDR1 LNHDA and CDR2 SQIVND (reference sequence). V was pared by 5 bases and J by 7 bases, with 11 bases of the junction left unmatched. CDR3 length equals 16 residues. CDR3: CASSYSGQGNWQPQHF. Written as DNA, the CDR3 is TGTGCCAGTAGTTACTCGGGACAGGGGAATTGGCAGCCCCAGCATTTT.

The chain is built from TRBV19 and TRBJ1-1; 11 positions agree with TRBD1. Losses at the gene ends were 1 base for V and 5 bases for J; bases not matched to a gene: 6. CDR3 size: 16 residues. Per the germline V gene, CDR1 is LNHDA and CDR2 is SQIVND (reference sequence). Here the CDR3 reads CASSIGTGQGATEAFF. For the CDR3, the DNA is TGTGCCAGTAGTATAGGCACAGGACAGGGGGCGACTGAAGCTTTCTTT.

This clone was seen more than once but under ten times. J is TRBJ1-1 and V is TRBV14; TRBD1 matches at 9 bases. This CDR3 has 14 residues. The germline V gene encodes CDR1 SGHDN and CDR2 FVKESK. Trimming took 7 bases from V and 4 from J; bases not matched to a gene: 7. The CDR3 sequence: CASTRTGVVTEAFF. The CDR3 nucleotides are TGTGCCAGCACCAGGACAGGGGTCGTCACTGAAGCTTTCTTT.

This rearrangement joins TRBV10-3 to TRBJ1-6, with D tentatively TRBD1 (6 bases). V lost 6 bases and J 8 bases, leaving 8 bases between the germline ends. Germline values: CDR1 ENHRY, CDR2 SYGVKD. CDR3 length: 12 residues. In DNA form, the CDR3 reads TGTGCCATCAGGGACAGTGATTCACCCCTCCACTTT. Its protein product is CAIRDSDSPLHF.

As for this clone: Other DNA sequences in the sample encode the same CDR3. The chain combines TRBV5-1 with TRBJ2-1; D is possibly TRBD1 (5 bases). The CDR3 spans 14 residues. From germline, CDR1 is SGHRS and CDR2 YFSETQ. V was shortened by 1 base and J by 1 base, with 6 bases between the two germline ends. CDR3 coding DNA: TGCGCCAGCAGCTTGCAGGGTTCCTACAATGAGCAGTTCTTC. It codes for CASSLQGSYNEQFF.

This clone appeared once. The chain uses TRBV30 and TRBJ2-3, with D unresolved. Germline-derived CDR1 and CDR2 are GTSNPN and SVGIG (reference sequence). The CDR3 has 13 amino acids. The V gene lost 1 base and the J gene lost 5 bases, with 10 bases spanning the gap. The CDR3 reads CAWSGSTRDTQYF. In DNA, the CDR3 is TGTGCCTGGAGTGGGTCTACGCGAGATACGCAGTATTTT.

The CDR3 loop is CASSGQGVNYGYTF. The CDR3 nucleotides are TGTGCCAGCAGTGGACAGGGAGTCAACTATGGCTACACCTTC. This chain uses TRBV2 with TRBJ1-2; 7 bases align to TRBD1. This CDR3 has 14 residues. CDR1 and CDR2 (germline): SNHLY, FYNNEI. Trimming took 4 bases from V and 2 from J; bases not matched to a gene: 4.

The V and J genes are TRBV28 and TRBJ1-5; D gene ambiguous. Germline V gene data show CDR1 as MDHEN and CDR2 as SYDVKM. V lost 3 bases, J lost 6 bases, and 15 bases lay in between. CDR3 length: 15 residues. The CDR3 DNA sequence: TGTGCCAGCAGTTTGGCAGCGGCAGGCAGTCAGCCCCAGCATTTT. Its translation: CASSLAAAGSQPQHF. The full variable domain, rest sourced from reference TRBV28 and TRBJ1-5, is DVKVTQSSRYLVKRTGEKVFLECVQDMDHENMFWYRQDPGLGLRLIYFSYDVKMKEKGDIPEGYSVSREKKERFSLILESASTNQTSMYLCASSLAAAGSQPQHFGDGTRLSIL.

The chain couples TRBV6-5 to TRBJ2-1; 9 nucleotides agree with TRBD1. Germline CDR1 reads MNHEY; CDR2 reads SVGAGI. V lost 5 bases and J lost 8; bases outside the gene matches: 7. The CDR3 sequence is 14 residues long. CDR3 nucleotide sequence: TGTGCCAGCAGTAAGGGACAGGGTCGGGATGAGCAGTTCTTC. Translated: CASSKGQGRDEQFF.

This clone was seen a single time. The chain joins TRBV9 to TRBJ1-1, with D perhaps matching TRBD1 (6 bases). V gave up 1 base and J gave up 4 bases, with 11 bases separating them. The germline V gene encodes CDR1 SGDLS and CDR2 YYNGEE. This CDR3 comprises 14 residues. The CDR3 nucleotides are TGTGCCAGCAGCGTAACAGGGCTCGGCACTGAAGCTTTCTTT. This codes for CASSVTGLGTEAFF.

V is TRBV7-2 and J is TRBJ1-1, with D hard to call. This CDR3 contains 14 residues. Deletions cut 5 bases from V and 0 bases from J, with 10 bases between. Germline lookup yields CDR1 SGHTA and CDR2 FQGNSA. The chain's CDR3 is CASSPTQMNTEAFF. CDR3 sequence (DNA): TGTGCCAGCAGCCCGACTCAGATGAACACTGAAGCTTTCTTT.